What follows are 25 T cell receptor beta chains derived from one specimen sequenced in a study of neurological immune-mediated disorders. MiXCR, applied by TCRdb to the 5' RACE reads, yields one record per CDR3 protein. The sample lists roughly 56,000 distinct CDR3 sequences, 3% to 4% occurring once. The specimen sequenced was PBMCs. All receptors derive from a woman aged 55-69 years with multiple sclerosis.

Many counts were recorded for this clonotype. The gene calls are TRBV28 and TRBJ2-7; D is unclear. V lost 5 bases, J lost 3 bases, and 8 bases lay in between. Germline V lookup: CDR1 MDHEN, CDR2 SYDVKM. This CDR3 region has 12 residues. This CDR3 is CASSPQRYEQYF. The CDR3 DNA reads TGTGCCAGCAGTCCCCAACGCTACGAGCAGTACTTC.

The chain employs TRBV12-3 or TRBV12-4 and TRBJ1-1; possible D gene TRBD1, 6 bases. Trimming took off 8 bases at V and 1 base at J, with 14 bases between the two ends. The CDR3 loop spans 14 amino acids. The CDR3 reads CASSYAGQNTEAFF. The DNA of the CDR3 is TGTGCCAGCTCTTACGCGGGACAGAACACTGAAGCTTTCTTT.

This clonotype was detected many times. The chain is built from TRBV4-1 and TRBJ1-1; perhaps TRBD1 as D (5 bases). The CDR3 contains 13 residues. Germline loops: CDR1 MGHRA, CDR2 YSYEKL. Trimming left V 1 base short and J 7 bases short, with 10 bases between. CDR3 protein: CASSQGGAFEAFF. DNA for the CDR3: TGCGCCAGCAGCCAAGGGGGCGCCTTTGAAGCTTTCTTT.

This clonotype was counted at least ten times. The V and J genes are TRBV4-2 and TRBJ2-5; 8 bases are a match to TRBD2. Germline values: CDR1 LGHNA, CDR2 YNFKEQ. The length of the CDR3 is 15 residues. The trim removed 1 base at V and 5 bases at J, leaving 6 bases unmatched. The CDR3 DNA reads as TGTGCCAGCAGCCAAGGGGTTAGCGGGGTGGAGACCCAGTACTTC. It encodes CASSQGVSGVETQYF.

This clonotype was detected many times. The chain has TRBV4-2 and TRBJ2-5; 8 bases fit TRBD2. This CDR3 has 17 residues. The germline V gene has CDR1 LGHNA and CDR2 YNFKEQ. V shed 0 bases, J shed 2 bases, and the junction held 8 bases outside the gene matches. The CDR3 spells CASSQDPRGGRQETQYF. DNA for the CDR3: TGTGCCAGCAGCCAAGATCCCCGCGGGGGGCGTCAAGAGACCCAGTACTTC.

This clonotype was seen repeatedly, ten times or more. The chain carries TRBV15 and TRBJ1-2; D is undetermined. Trimming left V 0 bases short and J 4 bases short, with 9 bases between. The CDR3 spans 14 residues. Germline CDR1 and CDR2: LNHNV and YYDKDF (reference sequence). DNA for the CDR3: TGTGCCACCAGCAGAGAGGGCCGATCCTATGGCTACACCTTC. Translating gives CATSREGRSYGYTF. Combining the CDR3 with reference TRBV15 and TRBJ1-2 gives the whole variable domain DAMVIQNPRYQVTQFGKPVTLSCSQTLNHNVMYWYQQKSSQAPKLLFHYYDKDFNNEADTPDNFQSRRPNTSFCFLDIRSPGLGDTAMYLCATSREGRSYGYTFGSGTRLTVV.

The sample holds many counts of this clonotype. CDR3 sequence: CASSPRQGGSNQPQHF. The CDR3 DNA reads TGTGCCAGCAGCCCACGACAGGGTGGGAGCAATCAGCCCCAGCATTTT. The chain is built from TRBV6-6 and TRBJ1-5, with 7 bases that match TRBD1. V gave up 6 bases and J gave up 1 base; unmatched junction bases: 9. The CDR3 consists of 16 residues. The germline gives CDR1 MNHNY, CDR2 SVGAGI (reference sequence).

Comments on this clonotype: A much larger clone is a single base away; this may be a read error. The chain couples TRBV6-5 to TRBJ2-3; D is unresolved. This CDR3 is 16 amino acids long. The germline V and J ends were trimmed by 5 bases and 2 bases, with 17 bases remaining between them. Germline CDR1 and CDR2: MNHEY and SVGAGI. CDR3 region: CASSLGKGHNTDTQYF. For the CDR3, the DNA is TGTGCCAGCAGTCTGGGGAAAGGGCACAACACAGATACGCAGTATTTT.

On this clonotype: Germline is not matched at one junction end, which may reflect a read error. V gene TRBV3-1 combines with J gene TRBJ2-4, with TRBD2 identical over 7 bases. The CDR3 totals 17 residues. Germline CDR1 and CDR2: LGHDT and YNNKEL (reference sequence). CDR3 residues: CASSQVSGRLAKNIQYF. As DNA, the CDR3 is TGTGCCAGCAGTCAAGTCTCCGGGAGGCTAGCCAAAAACATTCAGTACTTC.

This clonotype was picked up many times. The rearrangement links TRBV4-1 to TRBJ1-6; D unresolved. Germline CDR1 reads MGHRA; CDR2 reads YSYEKL. The ends were cut back, 0 bases at V and 8 bases at J, with 17 bases in the middle. This CDR3 region has 17 residues. The CDR3 spells CASSQETTRSYDSPLHF. CDR3 coding DNA: TGCGCCAGCAGCCAAGAAACTACGCGTTCCTACGATTCACCCCTCCACTTT.

This clonotype has more than one count but fewer than ten. This may be a read error, as it is one base from a much larger clone. The V gene is TRBV28, the J gene TRBJ1-3, with D uncertain. CDR1 is MDHEN and CDR2 is SYDVKM in the germline V gene. CDR3 length equals 12 residues. CDR3 amino acids: CDSTSAGNTIYF. The DNA of the CDR3 is TGTGACAGCACCTCGGCTGGAAACACCATATATTTT.

This clonotype was recorded at least ten times. The chain is built from TRBV6-5 and TRBJ2-1; 10 positions match TRBD2. CDR3 size: 15 residues. Germline-derived CDR1 and CDR2 are MNHEY and SVGAGI. The ends lost 2 bases at V and 12 bases at J; junction bases unmatched: 10. The CDR3 reads CASSYGAGGPDWQFF. CDR3 nucleotide sequence: TGTGCCAGCAGTTACGGAGCGGGAGGGCCAGACTGGCAGTTCTTC.

The V and J genes are TRBV4-2 and TRBJ2-7; no firm D call. The V gene lost 1 base and the J gene lost 5 bases, with 15 bases spanning the gap. The CDR3 covers 15 residues. The germline V gene encodes CDR1 LGHNA and CDR2 YNFKEQ. The CDR3 here is CASSQAAASSHEQYF. For the CDR3, the DNA is TGTGCCAGCAGCCAAGCCGCGGCTAGTTCCCACGAGCAGTACTTC.

There are many counts of this clonotype. The chain combines TRBV7-9 with TRBJ2-5; D possibly corresponds to TRBD1 (6 bases). Trimming stripped 0 bases from V and 1 base from J, with 6 bases between. Germline V gives CDR1 SEHNR, CDR2 FQNEAQ (reference sequence). This CDR3 contains 14 residues. CDR3 sequence: CASSLAGGQETQYF. The DNA for the CDR3 is TGTGCCAGCAGCTTAGCAGGGGGCCAAGAGACCCAGTACTTC.

This clonotype showed up many times. V and J are TRBV28 and TRBJ2-1; D not resolved. V was cut by 3 bases and J by 12 bases, with 18 bases left in between. There are 14 residues in the CDR3. Looked up from germline, CDR1 is MDHEN and CDR2 is SYDVKM. The CDR3 DNA is TGTGCCAGCAGTTTGGACCGGATTTGGGGTGTGCAGTTCTTC. Protein product: CASSLDRIWGVQFF. Full variable domain (outside the CDR3, taken from reference TRBV28 and TRBJ2-1): DVKVTQSSRYLVKRTGEKVFLECVQDMDHENMFWYRQDPGLGLRLIYFSYDVKMKEKGDIPEGYSVSREKKERFSLILESASTNQTSMYLCASSLDRIWGVQFFGPGTRLTVL.

This clonotype has at least ten counts. This chain uses TRBV4-1 with TRBJ1-2, with a tentative D call TRBD1 (5 bases). Germline loops: CDR1 MGHRA, CDR2 YSYEKL. V was pared by 0 bases and J by 8 bases, with 19 bases between. The CDR3 runs to 16 residues. CDR3: CASSQETIRGRSGYTF. The CDR3 DNA reads TGCGCCAGCAGCCAAGAGACGATAAGGGGACGGTCGGGCTACACCTTC.

There are many counts of this clonotype. The chain has TRBV29-1 and TRBJ1-5; the match to TRBD1 covers 8 bases. With 6 bases clipped from V and 6 bases from J, the junction kept 7 bases outside the gene matches. The CDR3 has 13 residues. CDR1 is SQVTM and CDR2 is ANQGSEA in the germline V gene. The CDR3 nucleotides are TGCAGCGTGGAGACAGGGGTGGGTCAGCCCCAGCATTTT. Amino acids: CSVETGVGQPQHF.

This clonotype was detected only a few times. A much larger clone sits a single nucleotide away, making a read error possible. The V gene is TRBV10-2, the J gene TRBJ1-1; weak D call: TRBD1 (6 bases). CDR1 WSHSY and CDR2 SAAADI come from the germline V gene. The CDR3 is 14 amino acids. The V and J ends lost 5 bases and 4 bases respectively, with 14 bases between them. In DNA form, the CDR3 reads TGCGCCAGCAGTAAGTGGAGGGGGGTCACTGAAGCTTTCTTT. As protein: CASSKWRGVTEAFF.

This clonotype was seen repeatedly, ten times or more. The chain joins TRBV5-6 to TRBJ1-2, with unresolved D. Germline V gene data show CDR1 as SGHDT and CDR2 as YYEEEE. V lost 4 bases and J lost 4, with 11 bases in between. The CDR3 length is 13 residues. CDR3 amino acids: CASSQLDFYGYTF. CDR3 nucleotides: TGTGCCAGCAGCCAACTCGACTTCTATGGCTACACCTTC.

This clonotype was detected many times. This sequence joins TRBV20-1 and TRBJ2-7, with 8 bases aligning to TRBD1. The V gene's germline CDR1 is DFQATT and CDR2 SNEGSKA (reference sequence). J lost 3 bases, V lost 7 bases, and 8 bases had no gene match. This CDR3 comprises 13 residues. The CDR3 loop reads CSGETGGDYEQYF. The CDR3 DNA reads TGCAGTGGGGAAACAGGGGGAGACTACGAGCAGTACTTC.

This clonotype was seen ten or more times. The chain uses TRBV15 and TRBJ2-7, with a tentative D call TRBD2 (5 bases). From germline, CDR1 is LNHNV and CDR2 YYDKDF (reference sequence). The ends were cut back, 0 bases at V and 0 bases at J, with 12 bases in the middle. This CDR3 spans 16 amino acids. The CDR3 loop is CATSRDLLGSSYEQYF. The CDR3 nucleotides read TGTGCCACCAGCAGAGATCTTCTAGGGAGCTCCTACGAGCAGTACTTC. Variable domain in full (rest from reference TRBV15 and TRBJ2-7): DAMVIQNPRYQVTQFGKPVTLSCSQTLNHNVMYWYQQKSSQAPKLLFHYYDKDFNNEADTPDNFQSRRPNTSFCFLDIRSPGLGDTAMYLCATSRDLLGSSYEQYFGPGTRLTVT.

This clonotype was observed at least ten times. The gene calls are TRBV6-6 and TRBJ2-5; D uncertain. Germline CDR1 is MNHNY and CDR2 is SVGAGI (reference sequence). This CDR3 region has 12 residues. Trimming cost V 3 bases and J 7 bases, with 9 bases left between them. This CDR3 reads CASSYSMGTQYF. The CDR3 DNA is TGTGCCAGCAGTTATTCAATGGGGACCCAGTACTTC.

Ten or more counts support this clonotype. CDR3 DNA sequence: TGTGCCAGCAGTTTAGGCGACGTCAGGGGCAATGAGCAGTTCTTC. Protein sequence: CASSLGDVRGNEQFF. J is TRBJ2-1 and V is TRBV28; weak D call: TRBD1 (6 bases). The germline gives CDR1 MDHEN, CDR2 SYDVKM. Trimming pared 2 bases from V and 6 bases from J, leaving 14 bases between. This CDR3 region has 15 residues.

This clonotype was recorded at least ten times. The chain carries TRBV20-1 and TRBJ1-5; D perhaps matches TRBD1 (6 bases). Trimming removed 1 base from V and 0 bases from J, with 7 bases in between. The CDR3 is 14 residues long. The germline V gene encodes CDR1 DFQATT and CDR2 SNEGSKA (reference sequence). The chain's CDR3 is CSARGGPSNQPQHF. In nucleotides, the CDR3 is TGCAGTGCTAGAGGGGGGCCTAGCAATCAGCCCCAGCATTTT.

Ten or more counts support this clonotype. This chain uses TRBV28 with TRBJ2-1; TRBD2 agrees at 9 bases. CDR3 size: 22 residues. Germline V CDR1 and CDR2: MDHEN, SYDVKM. Trimming took 1 base from V and 5 from J; bases not matched to a gene: 24. CDR3 residues: CASSLFDRGFGAAGGPHNEQFF. Written as DNA, the CDR3 is TGTGCCAGCAGTTTATTTGATCGGGGTTTCGGGGCGGCGGGAGGGCCACACAATGAGCAGTTCTTC.